This T cell receptor beta chain is from a study of cytomegalovirus exposure and HLA in healthy donors. Findings and limits, study-wide: TRBV6-2, TRBV6-3 and other indistinguishable V segments were excluded. The authors confirmed in vitro that a few CMV-associated chains were specific for CMV antigens. The authors judged a highly shared variant cluster likely a sequencing artifact. It was in a later analysis that TCR association rates were seen to vary by HLA locus, highest for DRB1 and lowest for HLA-C.

Comments on this clone: Its antigen is still unknown.

V lost 5 bases to trimming and J lost 6 bases; unmatched junction nucleotides: 4. The CDR3 length is 14 residues. CDR1 MNHEY and CDR2 SMNVEV come from the germline V gene (reference sequence). Amplification used 60 Vbeta primers and 13 Jbeta primers. Profiling relied on immunoSEQ multiplex PCR, and the TCRdb table lists in-frame clones only, not all of them. The profile shows about 200,000 clones, around 80% of them singletons. The J gene is TRBJ1-4, the V gene TRBV27; 9 positions agree with TRBD1. This TCR derives from a man aged 35 to 55 in good health and CMV-seropositive. Sequencing was performed on PBMCs. The CDR3 DNA sequence: TGTGCCAGCAGTAGGGACAGGGACTATGAAAAACTGTTTTTT. Amino acids: CASSRDRDYEKLFF. The entire variable domain, with the rest obtained from reference TRBV27 and TRBJ1-4, is as follows: EAQVTQNPRYLITVTGKKLTVTCSQNMNHEYMSWYRQDPGLGLRQIYYSMNVEVTDKGDVPEGYKVSRKEKRNFPLILESPSPNQTSLYFCASSRDRDYEKLFFGSGTQLSVL.